This entry lists 28 T cell receptor beta chains sequenced from one sample in a study of shared clonotypes between healthy human individuals. TCRdb's table, derived via immunoSEQ multiplex PCR, lists solely in-frame clones and lacks some. The sample shows roughly 1 million clones, under 80% of them seen only once. Sequenced material: memory CD4+ T cells sorted from blood. As to subset: CD45RA-negative fraction. The source is a man younger than 30 in good health.

The V call is TRBV19, the J call TRBJ2-6; D possibly corresponds to TRBD1 (5 bases). V shed 4 bases and J shed 0 bases, with 7 bases lying between them. CDR1 and CDR2 from the germline V gene are LNHDA and SQIVND (reference sequence). The CDR3 sequence is 15 residues long. For the CDR3, the DNA is TGTGCCAGTAGTAGACAGTCCTCTGGGGCCAACGTCCTGACTTTC. Residues: CASSRQSSGANVLTF.

This clone came up a few times. The rearrangement links TRBV10-3 to TRBJ2-1, with 12 bases fitting TRBD2. This CDR3 is built from 15 residues. The ends lost 2 bases at V and 8 bases at J; junction bases unmatched: 4. CDR1 is ENHRY, CDR2 SYGVKD, per germline. CDR3 protein: CAISEPLAGGDEQFF. Here the CDR3 DNA reads TGTGCCATCAGTGAGCCCCTAGCGGGAGGGGATGAGCAGTTCTTC.

The V call is TRBV27, the J call TRBJ1-1; D call uncertain. The CDR3 covers 14 residues. Per germline, CDR1 MNHEY and CDR2 SMNVEV (reference sequence). Trimming pared 2 bases from V and 1 base from J, leaving 8 bases between. The CDR3 is CASSLGRPNTEAFF. The CDR3 nucleotides read TGTGCCAGCAGTTTAGGACGGCCGAACACTGAAGCTTTCTTT.

The chain uses TRBV2 and TRBJ1-2; 8 bases fit TRBD1. This CDR3 has 13 residues. J was trimmed by 3 bases and V by 3 bases; bases with no gene match: 0. Germline V CDR1 and CDR2: SNHLY, FYNNEI. The CDR3 coding sequence is TGTGCCAGCAGTGAGACAGGGGACTATGGCTACACCTTC. Translating it yields CASSETGDYGYTF.

V and J are TRBV6-5 and TRBJ1-5; D remains ambiguous. Looked up from germline, CDR1 is MNHEY and CDR2 is SVGAGI. V was shortened by 4 bases and J by 1 base, with 5 bases between the two germline ends. The length of the CDR3 is 13 residues. The CDR3 is CASSFRSNQPQHF. The DNA for the CDR3 is TGTGCCAGCAGTTTCAGGAGCAATCAGCCCCAGCATTTT.

The V call is TRBV6-6, the J call TRBJ2-1, with TRBD2 identical over 11 bases. This CDR3 region has 15 residues. Germline V gene sequence: CDR1 MNHNY, CDR2 SVGAGI (reference sequence). After removal of 2 bases from V and 9 bases from J, the junction contained 6 bases not matched to a gene. The CDR3 sequence: CASSYKSSGGLEQFF. The CDR3 DNA is TGTGCCAGCAGTTACAAGTCTAGCGGGGGGCTTGAGCAGTTCTTC.

The chain employs TRBV27 and TRBJ2-3, with 9 positions matching TRBD2. The V and J ends lost 3 bases and 4 bases, in that order; junction bases with no gene match: 8. There are 16 residues in the CDR3. The germline V gene encodes CDR1 MNHEY and CDR2 SMNVEV (reference sequence). The CDR3 protein is CASSLKPAGGPDTQYF. Here the CDR3 DNA reads TGTGCCAGCAGTTTGAAACCGGCGGGGGGGCCAGATACGCAGTATTTT.

About this clone: Other DNA sequences of this sample code for an identical CDR3. The chain combines TRBV2 with TRBJ1-1, with D unresolved. Germline CDR1 SNHLY, CDR2 FYNNEI. The CDR3 length is 13 residues. Deletions cut 5 bases from V and 1 base from J, with 8 bases between. This chain's CDR3 is CASSRDRNTEAFF. The CDR3 nucleotides are TGTGCCAGCAGTCGAGATCGGAACACTGAAGCTTTCTTT.

The chain uses TRBV5-1 and TRBJ2-6, with D unresolved. CDR1 and CDR2 (germline): SGHRS, YFSETQ. This CDR3 has 15 residues. V gave up 2 bases and J gave up 1 base, with 7 bases separating them. CDR3 region: CASSFLGSGANVLTF. CDR3 bases: TGCGCCAGCAGCTTCCTCGGATCTGGGGCCAACGTCCTGACTTTC.

This clone has ten or more counts. The rearrangement uses TRBV7-9 and TRBJ2-1, with D uncertain. Germline lookup yields CDR1 SEHNR and CDR2 FQNEAQ (reference sequence). This CDR3 has 12 residues. V lost 7 bases to trimming and J lost 7 bases, with 11 bases between them. The chain's CDR3 is CASTKRDNEQFF. As DNA, the CDR3 is TGTGCCAGCACCAAACGAGATAATGAGCAGTTCTTC.

This sequence joins TRBV28 and TRBJ2-7, with 8 bases that match TRBD2. This CDR3 is 14 amino acids long. Trimming removed 2 bases from V and 3 bases from J; junction bases left unmatched: 3. Germline V gene data show CDR1 as MDHEN and CDR2 as SYDVKM. In DNA, the CDR3 is TGTGCCAGCAGTTTAAACGGGGGGGTCTACGAGCAGTACTTC. Its translation: CASSLNGGVYEQYF. Full variable domain (rest looked up from reference TRBV28 and TRBJ2-7): DVKVTQSSRYLVKRTGEKVFLECVQDMDHENMFWYRQDPGLGLRLIYFSYDVKMKEKGDIPEGYSVSREKKERFSLILESASTNQTSMYLCASSLNGGVYEQYFGPGTRLTVT.

This clone has only a few counts. Other DNA sequences in this sample translate to the same CDR3. This chain connects TRBV28 to TRBJ1-5, with D hard to call. V lost 4 bases and J 3 bases, leaving 4 bases between the germline ends. CDR1 MDHEN and CDR2 SYDVKM come from the germline V gene. The CDR3 loop spans 12 amino acids. The DNA for the CDR3 is TGTGCCAGCAGTTCCCTCAATCAGCCCCAGCATTTT. This translates into CASSSLNQPQHF.

This chain links TRBV18 with TRBJ2-7; D possibly corresponds to TRBD1 (6 bases). V dropped 2 bases and J dropped 3 bases, with 11 bases sitting between them. The CDR3 extends over 14 amino acids. Germline CDR1 and CDR2: KGHSH and LQKENI. CDR3: CASSPTGYRYEQYF. The CDR3 nucleotides read TGTGCCAGCTCACCAACAGGGTATCGCTACGAGCAGTACTTC. Variable domain in full (rest from reference TRBV18 and TRBJ2-7): NAGVMQNPRHLVRRRGQEARLRCSPMKGHSHVYWYRQLPEEGLKFMVYLQKENIIDESGMPKERFSAEFPKEGPSILRIQQVVRGDSAAYFCASSPTGYRYEQYFGPGTRLTVT.

V gene TRBV30 combines with J gene TRBJ2-7; TRBD2 aligns across 7 bases. Germline loops: CDR1 GTSNPN, CDR2 SVGIG (reference sequence). This CDR3 comprises 14 residues. Losses at the gene ends were 5 bases for V and 0 bases for J; bases not matched to a gene: 7. CDR3 sequence: CAWANGGSSYEQYF. CDR3 in DNA: TGTGCCTGGGCTAACGGGGGGAGCTCCTACGAGCAGTACTTC.

V usage is TRBV28 and J usage is TRBJ1-6; D call uncertain. Germline-derived CDR1 and CDR2 are MDHEN and SYDVKM. The CDR3 loop spans 12 amino acids. The V end lost 4 bases, the J end lost 10 bases, and 8 bases lay between the germline ends. CDR3 nucleotide sequence: TGTGCCAGCAGTTCTCCGGACTCACCCCTCCACTTT. This gives the protein CASSSPDSPLHF.

V usage is TRBV9 and J usage is TRBJ2-1, with a possible D match to TRBD1 (6 bases). This CDR3 spans 16 amino acids. V was trimmed by 3 bases and J by 12 bases, leaving 25 bases between them. Per germline, CDR1 SGDLS and CDR2 YYNGEE. The CDR3 DNA reads TGTGCCAGCAGCGCCGAAACAGGGCTCGCAGGTATCGGGCAGTTCTTC. Translation gives CASSAETGLAGIGQFF. The full variable domain, in which reference TRBV9 and TRBJ2-1 provide the parts outside the CDR3, is DSGVTQTPKHLITATGQRVTLRCSPRSGDLSVYWYQQSLDQGLQFLIQYYNGEERAKGNILERFSAQQFPDLHSELNLSSLELGDSALYFCASSAETGLAGIGQFFGPGTRLTVL.

V is TRBV5-5 and J is TRBJ1-2; 8 bases align to TRBD1. The CDR3 runs to 15 residues. Germline lookup yields CDR1 SGHKS and CDR2 YYEKEE (reference sequence). Trimming took 4 bases from V and 5 from J; bases not matched to a gene: 10. The CDR3 loop is CASSPATGADYGYTF. CDR3 DNA sequence: TGTGCCAGCAGCCCCGCGACAGGGGCTGATTATGGCTACACCTTC.

The chain uses TRBV11-2 and TRBJ1-5; maybe TRBD1 (6 bases). V dropped 2 bases and J dropped 6 bases, with 8 bases sitting between them. The CDR3 sequence is 13 residues long. The germline CDR1 and CDR2 sequences are SGHAT and FQNNGV. The CDR3 spells CASSLSRGQPQHF. The CDR3 DNA follows: TGTGCCAGCAGCTTATCCAGGGGTCAGCCCCAGCATTTT.

Comment on this clone: At the DNA level, this CDR3 is encoded by other sequences in the same sample as well. The V and J genes are TRBV5-6 and TRBJ1-3; D gene uncertain. With 0 bases removed from V and 1 base from J, the gap between germline ends came to 5 bases. The CDR3 is made up of 14 amino acids. Germline V gene sequence: CDR1 SGHDT, CDR2 YYEEEE. In DNA form, the CDR3 reads TGTGCCAGCAGCTTGGGAGGATCTGGAAACACCATATATTTT. This sequence encodes CASSLGGSGNTIYF.

This clone was detected a few times. Other DNA sequences within the sample encode an identical CDR3. This chain joins TRBV12-5 and TRBJ1-1; D is undetermined. Trimming left V 3 bases short and J 0 bases short, with 8 bases between. CDR3 length equals 14 residues. CDR1 LGHNT and CDR2 FRNRAP come from the germline V gene. The CDR3 is CASGLEGMNTEAFF. CDR3 sequence (DNA): TGTGCTAGTGGTTTAGAGGGTATGAACACTGAAGCTTTCTTT. Filled out from reference TRBV12-5 and TRBJ1-1, the complete variable domain reads DARVTQTPRHKVTEMGQEVTMRCQPILGHNTVFWYRQTMMQGLELLAYFRNRAPLDDSGMPKDRFSAEMPDATLATLKIQPSEPRDSAVYFCASGLEGMNTEAFFGQGTRLTVV.

This clone was seen a single time. The J gene is TRBJ1-4, the V gene TRBV6-5; D is undetermined. CDR3 length: 14 residues. V was shortened by 6 bases and J by 1 base, with 9 bases between the two germline ends. Germline values: CDR1 MNHEY, CDR2 SVGAGI. The CDR3: CASSRTVTNEKLFF. CDR3 in DNA: TGTGCCAGCAGCCGGACGGTAACTAATGAAAAACTGTTTTTT.

This clone was detected once. The chain uses TRBV9 and TRBJ2-5, with TRBD2 matching 9 bases. CDR1 is SGDLS and CDR2 is YYNGEE in the germline V gene. The J segment lost 4 bases and the V segment lost 4 bases, leaving 5 bases of the junction unmatched. The CDR3 covers 14 residues. The CDR3, as DNA: TGTGCCAGCAGCACCTCTAGCGGGATAGAGACCCAGTACTTC. Its protein is CASSTSSGIETQYF. Full variable domain (remainder filled in from reference TRBV9 and TRBJ2-5): DSGVTQTPKHLITATGQRVTLRCSPRSGDLSVYWYQQSLDQGLQFLIQYYNGEERAKGNILERFSAQQFPDLHSELNLSSLELGDSALYFCASSTSSGIETQYFGPGTRLLVL.

V and J are TRBV6-5 and TRBJ2-1; D unclear. This CDR3 contains 12 residues. V was clipped by 1 base and J by 9 bases, with 7 bases between them. Per the germline V gene, CDR1 is MNHEY and CDR2 is SVGAGI. CDR3 nucleotide sequence: TGTGCCAGCAGTTACTTAGTTTCTGAGCAGTTCTTC. This codes for CASSYLVSEQFF.

This clone was seen ten or more times. This chain connects TRBV6-1 to TRBJ1-1; D ambiguous. V dropped 7 bases and J dropped 0 bases, with 15 bases sitting between them. The CDR3 length is 15 residues. CDR1 is MNHNS and CDR2 is SASEGT in the germline V gene. The CDR3, as DNA: TGTGCCAGCAAAGAGACCAGCGTTATGAACACTGAAGCTTTCTTT. It encodes CASKETSVMNTEAFF.

CDR3 loop: CASSPRTSGNWDTQYF. Written as DNA, the CDR3 is TGTGCCAGCAGTCCCCGGACTAGCGGGAATTGGGATACGCAGTATTTT. The chain employs TRBV2 and TRBJ2-3; 12 positions match TRBD2. The CDR3 totals 16 residues. CDR1 and CDR2 (germline): SNHLY, FYNNEI. V dropped 5 bases and J dropped 6; count of bases not matched to a gene: 9.

This chain joins TRBV2 and TRBJ2-5; weak D call: TRBD2 (7 bases). V was trimmed by 4 bases and J by 7 bases, leaving 16 bases between them. Germline V gene data show CDR1 as SNHLY and CDR2 as FYNNEI. CDR3 length equals 14 residues. CDR3 nucleotide sequence: TGTGCCAGCAGTGGAGGGGGAGGGGGTAGGACCCAGTACTTC. The encoded protein is CASSGGGGGRTQYF.

This rearrangement joins TRBV10-3 to TRBJ1-2, with D hard to call. CDR1 is ENHRY, CDR2 SYGVKD, per germline. There are 17 residues in the CDR3. Trimming stripped 5 bases from V and 0 bases from J, with 19 bases between. CDR3 in amino acids: CAISQTEDGRANYGYTF. CDR3 in DNA: TGTGCCATCAGTCAGACCGAGGACGGTCGAGCTAACTATGGCTACACCTTC.

The V call is TRBV30, the J call TRBJ1-3; D is possibly TRBD1 (6 bases). Germline CDR1 GTSNPN, CDR2 SVGIG (reference sequence). This CDR3 is 16 amino acids long. Trimming cost V 0 bases and J 3 bases, with 15 bases left between them. CDR3 sequence (DNA): TGTGCCTGGAGTGTTTATTGGGGGCAGAGTGGAAACACCATATATTTT. Amino acid sequence: CAWSVYWGQSGNTIYF. Full variable domain (rest looked up from reference TRBV30 and TRBJ1-3): SQTIHQWPATLVQPVGSPLSLECTVEGTSNPNLYWYRQAAGRGLQLLFYSVGIGQISSEVPQNLSASRPQDRQFILSSKKLLLSDSGFYLCAWSVYWGQSGNTIYFGEGSWLTVV.